The 8 T cell receptor beta chains given below trace back to one sample, sequenced in a study of T cell repertoires in cytomegalovirus infection. Using its own MiXCR run on the reads, TCRdb lists one record per CDR3 protein. The table has roughly 990,000 distinct CDR3 sequences, about 33% seen once. No cognate antigen is known for these TCRs. Here the sequenced sample was cultured CD8+ T cells from PBMCs, taken from culture after CMV antigen stimulation. These receptors were obtained from a human donor in good health (CMV status not recorded). Some clones in this sample may be carry-over from other donors' samples.

This clonotype came up a few times. V and J are TRBV2 and TRBJ2-5, with D uncertain. This CDR3 has 17 residues. With 2 bases removed from V and 0 bases from J, the gap between germline ends came to 16 bases. Germline values: CDR1 SNHLY, CDR2 FYNNEI. CDR3 nucleotide sequence: TGTGCCAGCAGTGAAAGTTCCGGGTTCCCGTACCAAGAGACCCAGTACTTC. It codes for CASSESSGFPYQETQYF.

To note about this clonotype: A single base separates this from a much larger clone, so it may be a read error. This sequence joins TRBV7-8 and TRBJ2-3, with 7 nucleotides matching TRBD2. Per germline, CDR1 SGHVS and CDR2 FQNEAQ. The CDR3 loop spans 16 amino acids. J lost 2 bases, V lost 1 base, and 6 bases had no gene match. CDR3 sequence: CASSLVLGGNTDTQYF. In nucleotides, the CDR3 is TGTGCCAGCAGCTTAGTGTTGGGGGGGAACACAGATACGCAGTATTTT.

This clonotype was detected only a few times. V gene TRBV19 combines with J gene TRBJ2-1, with 10 bases identical to TRBD2. CDR1 LNHDA and CDR2 SQIVND come from the germline V gene (reference sequence). CDR3 length equals 17 residues. Trimming cost V 2 bases and J 1 base; bases outside gene matches: 5. CDR3 in amino acids: CASSIMASGGSYNEQFF. In DNA form, the CDR3 reads TGTGCCAGTAGTATAATGGCTAGCGGGGGATCCTACAATGAGCAGTTCTTC.

This clonotype occurred a few times. The rearrangement joins TRBV10-3 to TRBJ2-5, with D perhaps matching TRBD2 (5 bases). The CDR3 has 15 residues. Trimming took 4 bases from V and 4 from J, leaving 16 bases between them. CDR1 and CDR2 from the germline V gene are ENHRY and SYGVKD. The CDR3: CAISADSLLAETQYF. The CDR3, as DNA: TGTGCCATCAGTGCGGACTCCCTCCTTGCAGAGACCCAGTACTTC.

This clonotype was seen a few times. This chain joins TRBV27 and TRBJ2-7; TRBD1 is a possible D gene (6 bases). This CDR3 contains 12 residues. Looked up from germline, CDR1 is MNHEY and CDR2 is SMNVEV (reference sequence). Trimming removed 8 bases at V and 6 bases at J, with 14 bases between. CDR3 sequence: CASALGASEQYF. As DNA, the CDR3 is TGTGCCAGCGCCCTGGGGGCTAGCGAGCAGTACTTC.

This clonotype was observed many times. V and J are TRBV7-6 and TRBJ1-2; D is perhaps TRBD1 (5 bases). Germline CDR1 SGHVS, CDR2 FNYEAQ. The CDR3 runs 17 residues. V was clipped by 5 bases and J by 0 bases, with 19 bases between them. The CDR3 nucleotides read TGTGCCAGCAGCGACGGGGACGGCGACATAGCTAACTATGGCTACACCTTC. Amino acid sequence: CASSDGDGDIANYGYTF.

The chain carries TRBV4-1 and TRBJ2-7, with 13 bases lining up with TRBD2. Germline V CDR1 and CDR2: MGHRA, YSYEKL. V lost 6 bases, J lost 1 base, and 12 bases stayed unmatched. The length of the CDR3 is 18 residues. The CDR3 DNA is TGCGCCAGCAGTCTCCTCCCCGGGACTAGCGGGGCTTCCTACGAGCAGTACTTC. It is translated as CASSLLPGTSGASYEQYF.

The J gene is TRBJ1-1, the V gene TRBV7-6; no clear D gene. This CDR3 is 15 amino acids long. V was shortened by 3 bases and J by 1 base, with 12 bases between the two germline ends. In germline, CDR1 is SGHVS, CDR2 FNYEAQ. CDR3 coding DNA: TGTGCCAGCAGCTTTCAACACGACGGGAACACTGAAGCTTTCTTT. It translates to CASSFQHDGNTEAFF.